This T cell receptor (beta chain) emerged from a study of T cell responses to AZD1222 COVID-19 vaccine. General observations from the study: It was only after the peak T cell response that any repertoires were sampled.

The method was immunoSEQ multiplex PCR; TCRdb's version includes in-frame clones alone and lacks a portion of them. The sample consists of 200,000 to 250,000 clones, roughly 94% of them appearing once. V shed 1 base and J shed 3 bases, with 3 bases lying between them. The CDR3 runs 13 residues. Germline assignment: CDR1 SNHLY and CDR2 FYNNEI. Remarks on this clone: Its matching antigen is unknown.

Material: peripheral blood, obtained 28 days after the second dose of the MenACWY control vaccine. The clonotype was recovered from an adult who received the MenACWY meningococcal vaccine as a control. J is TRBJ2-2 and V is TRBV2, with D uncertain. CDR3 loop: CASSEEYTGELFF. CDR3 nucleotides: TGTGCCAGCAGTGAAGAGTACACCGGGGAGCTGTTTTTT.